The clone carrying this T cell receptor beta chain was counted only a few times. 60 Vbeta and 13 Jbeta primers were used in PCR. This table comes from immunoSEQ multiplex PCR, and its TCRdb copy is limited to in-frame clones, with some not included. The table has 100,000 to 150,000 clones, about 15% seen once. This entry is derived from a study of cytomegalovirus exposure and HLA in healthy donors. The sequencing sample was made of PBMCs. The TCR was taken from a female donor in good health and CMV-seropositive.

In nucleotides, the CDR3 is TGCGCCAGCAGCCAAGAGACAGGGGGCTTTATAACTAATGAAAAACTGTTTTTT. It specifies CASSQETGGFITNEKLFF. The chain is built from TRBV4-3 and TRBJ1-4, with 10 bases aligning to TRBD1. Trimming cost V 0 bases and J 1 base; bases outside gene matches: 5. The germline V gene encodes CDR1 LGHNA and CDR2 YSLEER. The CDR3 runs to 18 residues.